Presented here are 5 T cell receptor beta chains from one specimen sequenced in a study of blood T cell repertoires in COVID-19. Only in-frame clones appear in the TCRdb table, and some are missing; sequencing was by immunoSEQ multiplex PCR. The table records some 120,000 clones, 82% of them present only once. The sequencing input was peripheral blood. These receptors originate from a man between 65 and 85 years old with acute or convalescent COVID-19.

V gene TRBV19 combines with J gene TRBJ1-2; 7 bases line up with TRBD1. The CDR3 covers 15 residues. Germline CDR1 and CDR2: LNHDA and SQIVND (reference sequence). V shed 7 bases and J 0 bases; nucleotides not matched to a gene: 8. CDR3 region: CASTQGGLTNYGYTF. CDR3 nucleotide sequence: TGTGCCAGTACCCAAGGGGGCTTGACTAACTATGGCTACACCTTC.

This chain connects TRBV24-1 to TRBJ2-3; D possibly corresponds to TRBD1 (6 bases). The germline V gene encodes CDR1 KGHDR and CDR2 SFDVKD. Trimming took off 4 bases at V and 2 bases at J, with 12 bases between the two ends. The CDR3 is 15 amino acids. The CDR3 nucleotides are TGTGCCACCAGTGACCCGGGACACCCCACAGATACGCAGTATTTT. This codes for CATSDPGHPTDTQYF.

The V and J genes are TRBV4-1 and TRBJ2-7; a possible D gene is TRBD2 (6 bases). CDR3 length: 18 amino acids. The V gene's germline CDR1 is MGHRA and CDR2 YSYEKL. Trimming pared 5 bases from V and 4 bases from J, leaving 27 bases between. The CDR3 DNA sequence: TGCGCCAGCAGCGGAGGGCTAGGATCGGGGACCATTACGTACGAGCAGTACTTC. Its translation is CASSGGLGSGTITYEQYF.

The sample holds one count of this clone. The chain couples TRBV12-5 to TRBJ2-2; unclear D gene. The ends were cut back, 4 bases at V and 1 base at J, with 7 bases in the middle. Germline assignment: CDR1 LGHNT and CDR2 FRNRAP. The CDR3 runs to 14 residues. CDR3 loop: CASGSRRNTGELFF. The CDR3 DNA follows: TGTGCTAGTGGTTCCCGGAGGAACACCGGGGAGCTGTTTTTT.

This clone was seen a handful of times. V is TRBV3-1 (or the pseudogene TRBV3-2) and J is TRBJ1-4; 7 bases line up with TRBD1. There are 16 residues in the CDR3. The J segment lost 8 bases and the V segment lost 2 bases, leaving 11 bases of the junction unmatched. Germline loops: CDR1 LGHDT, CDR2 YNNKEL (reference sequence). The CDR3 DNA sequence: TGTGCCAGCAGCCAACAACAGGGGCTTGGTAAGGAAAAACTGTTTTTT. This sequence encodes CASSQQQGLGKEKLFF.